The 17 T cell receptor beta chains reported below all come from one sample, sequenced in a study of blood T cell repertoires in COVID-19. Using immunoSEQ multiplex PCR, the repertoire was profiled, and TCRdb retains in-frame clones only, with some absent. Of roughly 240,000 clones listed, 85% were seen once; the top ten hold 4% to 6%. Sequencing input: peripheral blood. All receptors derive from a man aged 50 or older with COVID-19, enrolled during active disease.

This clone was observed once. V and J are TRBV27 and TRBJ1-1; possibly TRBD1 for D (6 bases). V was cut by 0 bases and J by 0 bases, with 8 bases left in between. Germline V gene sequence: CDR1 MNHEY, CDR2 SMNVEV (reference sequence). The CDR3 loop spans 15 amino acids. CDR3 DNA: TGTGCCAGCAGTTTATCAGGGACATTGAACACTGAAGCTTTCTTT. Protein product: CASSLSGTLNTEAFF.

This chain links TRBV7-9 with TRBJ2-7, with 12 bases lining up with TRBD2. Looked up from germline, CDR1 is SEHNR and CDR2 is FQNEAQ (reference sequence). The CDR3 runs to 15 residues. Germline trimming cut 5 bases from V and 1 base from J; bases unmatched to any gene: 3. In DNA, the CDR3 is TGTGCCAGCAGCCATACTAGCGGGGGGTCCTACGAGCAGTACTTC. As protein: CASSHTSGGSYEQYF.

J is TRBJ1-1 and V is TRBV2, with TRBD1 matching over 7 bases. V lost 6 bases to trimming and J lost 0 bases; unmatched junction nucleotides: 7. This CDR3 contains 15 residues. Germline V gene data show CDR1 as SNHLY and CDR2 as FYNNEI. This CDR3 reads CASRQDRYMNTEAFF. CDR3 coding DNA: TGTGCCAGCAGGCAGGACAGGTACATGAACACTGAAGCTTTCTTT.

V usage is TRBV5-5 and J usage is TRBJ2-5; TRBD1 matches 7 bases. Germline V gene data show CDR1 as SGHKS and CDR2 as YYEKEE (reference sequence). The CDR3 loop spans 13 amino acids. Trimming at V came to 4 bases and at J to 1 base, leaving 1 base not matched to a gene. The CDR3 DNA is TGTGCCAGCAGCAGGGACAGCCAAGAGACCCAGTACTTC. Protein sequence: CASSRDSQETQYF.

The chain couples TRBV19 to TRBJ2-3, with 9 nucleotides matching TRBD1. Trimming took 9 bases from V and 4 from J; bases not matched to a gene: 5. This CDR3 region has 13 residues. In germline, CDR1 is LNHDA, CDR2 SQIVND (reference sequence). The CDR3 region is CASRTGAADTQYF. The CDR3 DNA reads TGTGCCAGCCGGACAGGGGCGGCAGATACGCAGTATTTT.

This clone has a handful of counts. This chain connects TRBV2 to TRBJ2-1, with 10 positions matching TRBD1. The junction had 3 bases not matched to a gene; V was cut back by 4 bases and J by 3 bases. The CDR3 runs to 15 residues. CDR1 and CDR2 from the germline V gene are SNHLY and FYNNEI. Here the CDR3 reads CASSVDRGFYNEQFF. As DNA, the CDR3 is TGTGCCAGCAGTGTGGACAGGGGGTTCTACAATGAGCAGTTCTTC.

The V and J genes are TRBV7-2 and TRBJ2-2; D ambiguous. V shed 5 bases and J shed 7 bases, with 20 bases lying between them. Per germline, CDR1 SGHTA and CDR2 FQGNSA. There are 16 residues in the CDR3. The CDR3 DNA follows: TGTGCCAGCAGCCCTCGTTATGCTAGTCGGGTCGGGGAGCTGTTTTTT. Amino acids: CASSPRYASRVGELFF. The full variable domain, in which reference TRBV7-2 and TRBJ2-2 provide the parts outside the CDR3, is GAGVSQSPSNKVTEKGKDVELRCDPISGHTALYWYRQSLGQGLEFLIYFQGNSAPDKSGLPSDRFSAERTGGSVSTLTIQRTQQEDSAVYLCASSPRYASRVGELFFGEGSRLTVL.

The CDR3 region has the DNA TGTGCCAGCAGCGTAGGCGGGGGTGCCTCGGGGGTCACAGATACGCAGTATTTT. Protein: CASSVGGGASGVTDTQYF. The chain employs TRBV9 and TRBJ2-3; 7 nucleotides align to TRBD2. Germline V gene data show CDR1 as SGDLS and CDR2 as YYNGEE. This CDR3 spans 18 amino acids. J was trimmed by 2 bases and V by 0 bases; bases with no gene match: 12. The full variable domain, in which reference TRBV9 and TRBJ2-3 provide the parts outside the CDR3, is DSGVTQTPKHLITATGQRVTLRCSPRSGDLSVYWYQQSLDQGLQFLIQYYNGEERAKGNILERFSAQQFPDLHSELNLSSLELGDSALYFCASSVGGGASGVTDTQYFGPGTRLTVL.

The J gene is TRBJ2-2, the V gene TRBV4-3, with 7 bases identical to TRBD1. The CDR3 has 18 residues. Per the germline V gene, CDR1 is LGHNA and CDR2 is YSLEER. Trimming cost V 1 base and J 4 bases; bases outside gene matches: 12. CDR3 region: CASSQALRGLEGTGELFF. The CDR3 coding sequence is TGCGCCAGCAGCCAAGCTCTAAGGGGGCTTGAGGGCACCGGGGAGCTGTTTTTT.

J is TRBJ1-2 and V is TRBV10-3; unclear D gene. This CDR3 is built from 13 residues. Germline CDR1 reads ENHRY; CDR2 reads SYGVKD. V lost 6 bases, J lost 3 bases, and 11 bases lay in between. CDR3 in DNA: TGTGCCATCAGCCCTGACGGGGACTATGGCTACACCTTC. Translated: CAISPDGDYGYTF.

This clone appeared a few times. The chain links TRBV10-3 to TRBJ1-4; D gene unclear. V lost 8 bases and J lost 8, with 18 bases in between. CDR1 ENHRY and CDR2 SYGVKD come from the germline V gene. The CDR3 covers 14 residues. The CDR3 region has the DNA TGTGCCATCGGTACTGAGGCCTTGAAGGAAAAACTGTTTTTT. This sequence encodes CAIGTEALKEKLFF.

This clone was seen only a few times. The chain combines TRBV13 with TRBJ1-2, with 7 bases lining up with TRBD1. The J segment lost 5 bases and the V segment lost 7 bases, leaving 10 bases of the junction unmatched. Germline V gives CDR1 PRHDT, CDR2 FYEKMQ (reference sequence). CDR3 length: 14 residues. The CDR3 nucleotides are TGTGCCAGCACCTCGACAGGGACTTCGTATGGCTACACCTTC. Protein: CASTSTGTSYGYTF.

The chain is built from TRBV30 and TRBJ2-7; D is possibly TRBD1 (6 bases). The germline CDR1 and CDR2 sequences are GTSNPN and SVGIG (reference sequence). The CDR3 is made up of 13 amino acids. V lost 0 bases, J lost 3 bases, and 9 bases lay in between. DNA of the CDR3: TGTGCCTGGAGTGTTAGCAGGGGCTACGAGCAGTACTTC. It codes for CAWSVSRGYEQYF.

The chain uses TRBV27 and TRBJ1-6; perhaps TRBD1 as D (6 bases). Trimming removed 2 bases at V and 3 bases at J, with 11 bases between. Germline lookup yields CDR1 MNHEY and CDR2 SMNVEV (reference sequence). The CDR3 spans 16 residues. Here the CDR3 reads CASSLTVQGYNSPLHF. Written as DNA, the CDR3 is TGTGCCAGCAGTTTAACGGTACAGGGCTATAATTCACCCCTCCACTTT.

The CDR3 sequence: CASSVGRKLFGETQYF. CDR3 sequence (DNA): TGTGCCAGTAGTGTCGGGAGGAAGCTATTCGGAGAGACCCAGTACTTC. The chain recombines TRBV19 with TRBJ2-5, with TRBD2 identical over 7 bases. The CDR3 length is 16 residues. V lost 5 bases to trimming and J lost 4 bases; unmatched junction nucleotides: 13. Per germline, CDR1 LNHDA and CDR2 SQIVND (reference sequence).

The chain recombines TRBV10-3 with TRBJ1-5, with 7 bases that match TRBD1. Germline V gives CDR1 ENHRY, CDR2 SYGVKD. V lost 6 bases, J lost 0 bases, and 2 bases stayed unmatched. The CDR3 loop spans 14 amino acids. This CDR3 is CAISRQGSNQPQHF. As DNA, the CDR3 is TGTGCCATCAGCCGACAGGGTAGCAATCAGCCCCAGCATTTT.

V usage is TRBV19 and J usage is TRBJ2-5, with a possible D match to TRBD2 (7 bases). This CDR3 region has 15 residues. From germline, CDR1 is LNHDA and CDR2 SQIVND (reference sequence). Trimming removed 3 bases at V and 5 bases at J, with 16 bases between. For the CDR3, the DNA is TGTGCCAGTAGTATTCCGGGGGGCATCGGTGAGACCCAGTACTTC. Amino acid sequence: CASSIPGGIGETQYF.